This T cell receptor beta chain was recorded in a study of cytomegalovirus exposure and HLA in healthy donors. J lost 10 bases, V lost 3 bases, and 5 bases had no gene match. From germline, CDR1 is SGHRS and CDR2 YFSETQ. This CDR3 comprises 13 residues. The PCR had 60 Vbeta and 13 Jbeta primers. Profiled with immunoSEQ multiplex PCR; TCRdb holds only in-frame clones, not every one. This table holds around 70,000 clones. It was healthy bone marrow donors who served as donors. The chain has TRBV5-1 and TRBJ1-2, with TRBD1 identical over 11 bases. This clonotype was sampled from a female donor in good health and CMV-seropositive. The sample consisted of PBMCs. CDR3 sequence (DNA): TGCGCCAGCAGCTCGGGACAGGGGGGCGTCTACACCTTC. Its protein product is CASSSGQGGVYTF.